One sample yielded the 7 T cell receptor beta chains listed below, sequenced in a study of CD8+ T cells in alopecia areata. It was cDNA, reverse transcribed from extracted RNA, that served as the sequencing template. Sequenced by immunoSEQ multiplex PCR; TCRdb stores in-frame clones only, minus some. The data hold about 30,000 clones, with about three fifths observed a single time. Sequencing used NKG2D-high CD8+ T cells sorted from blood. These receptors were collected from a human donor with alopecia areata.

The CDR3 is CASSPDRDLYEQYF. The CDR3 nucleotides are TGTGCCAGCAGTCCCGACAGGGATCTATACGAGCAGTACTTC. The chain carries TRBV6-5 and TRBJ2-7, with 7 positions matching TRBD1. Germline lookup yields CDR1 MNHEY and CDR2 SVGAGI. With V trimmed by 5 bases and J by 4 bases, 8 bases remained unmatched. The CDR3 is 14 amino acids.

The chain recombines TRBV2 with TRBJ2-1, with 8 bases fitting TRBD2. This CDR3 is 14 amino acids long. Germline CDR1 SNHLY, CDR2 FYNNEI. Unmatched junction bases numbered 8, after V lost 4 bases and J lost 9 bases. CDR3 loop: CASSGLAGLGEQFF. Here the CDR3 DNA reads TGTGCCAGCAGTGGGCTAGCGGGTTTGGGTGAGCAGTTCTTC.

This clone appeared once. The chain recombines TRBV7-9 with TRBJ2-1; D is unclear. Germline lookup yields CDR1 SEHNR and CDR2 FQNEAQ (reference sequence). The CDR3 runs 14 residues. Trimming took 4 bases from V and 5 from J, leaving 12 bases between them. The CDR3 reads CASSSGPLDNEQFF. DNA of the CDR3: TGTGCCAGCAGCTCTGGGCCCCTGGACAATGAGCAGTTCTTC.

V gene TRBV30 combines with J gene TRBJ2-7; TRBD1 matches at 9 bases. CDR3 size: 15 residues. Germline CDR1 reads GTSNPN; CDR2 reads SVGIG (reference sequence). After removal of 2 bases from V and 2 bases from J, the junction contained 7 bases not matched to a gene. CDR3 DNA: TGTGCCTGGAGTCGATACAGGGGGCTTACCTACGAGCAGTACTTC. It yields the protein CAWSRYRGLTYEQYF.

The chain couples TRBV7-6 to TRBJ2-7; 8 nucleotides match TRBD1. The junction had 10 bases not matched to a gene; V was cut back by 3 bases and J by 6 bases. The CDR3 totals 15 residues. CDR1 is SGHVS, CDR2 FNYEAQ, per germline. The CDR3 DNA sequence: TGTGCCAGCAGCTTCGGGCAGGGGGCGATGCGCGAGCAGTACTTC. Encoded protein: CASSFGQGAMREQYF.

The chain carries TRBV25-1 and TRBJ2-5; no clear D gene. Germline V gene data show CDR1 as MGHDK and CDR2 as SYGVNS. The CDR3 consists of 10 residues. Trimming removed 8 bases at V and 5 bases at J, with 6 bases between. For the CDR3, the DNA is TGTGCCAGCGTTCTTGAGACCCAGTACTTC. This gives the protein CASVLETQYF.

The rearrangement uses TRBV2 and TRBJ2-7; a weak D match, TRBD2 (5 bases). The CDR3 runs 15 residues. Per the germline V gene, CDR1 is SNHLY and CDR2 is FYNNEI. V was clipped by 3 bases and J by 2 bases, with 14 bases between them. Here the CDR3 DNA reads TGTGCCAGCAGTGAGACGTTGGCTAGCCCCTACGAGCAGTACTTC. It encodes CASSETLASPYEQYF.